This T cell receptor beta chain was identified in a study of cytomegalovirus exposure and HLA in healthy donors. Sequencing was performed with immunoSEQ multiplex PCR; in TCRdb, only in-frame clones are kept and a portion is missing. The sample contains around 180,000 clones, 84% of which appear only once. With respect to this clone: Its specificity is not known.

The study's findings and limits: Most TCR sequences proved rare, with some public TCRs found in many donors.

The germline CDR1 and CDR2 sequences are ENHRY and SYGVKD. The V and J ends lost 6 bases and 7 bases, in that order; junction bases with no gene match: 5. CDR3 length: 14 residues. The origin of this receptor is a man between 18 and 35 years old in good health and CMV-seropositive. Sequenced sample: PBMCs. V and J are TRBV10-3 and TRBJ2-1, with TRBD1 matching over 11 bases. This CDR3 is CAIRPGQGGNEQFF. The CDR3 nucleotides read TGTGCCATCAGACCGGGACAGGGGGGTAATGAGCAGTTCTTC.